This passage covers 13 T cell receptor beta chains from one sample sequenced in a study of technical replicates of blood from a few donors. The data were produced by immunoSEQ multiplex PCR, yet TCRdb's version contains in-frame clones alone and is incomplete. This sample has about 76,000 clones, with roughly 97% found just once. Sequenced: T cells isolated from PBMCs. These receptors were taken from a human donor in good health.

The CDR3 is CASSFQGGPDTQYF. CDR3 nucleotide sequence: TGTGCCAGCAGTTTTCAGGGGGGACCAGATACGCAGTATTTT. The chain employs TRBV28 and TRBJ2-3, with D perhaps matching TRBD1 (7 bases). Germline loops: CDR1 MDHEN, CDR2 SYDVKM. Trimming shortened V by 3 bases and J by 4 bases, and 11 bases separated the two germline ends. CDR3 length: 14 residues.

V usage is TRBV2 and J usage is TRBJ2-7; TRBD1 matches 9 bases. CDR3 length equals 13 residues. From germline, CDR1 is SNHLY and CDR2 FYNNEI. With V trimmed by 6 bases and J by 6 bases, 6 bases remained unmatched. In DNA, the CDR3 is TGTGCCAGCAGGGCCGGGACAGGGACCGAGCAGTACTTC. Amino acids: CASRAGTGTEQYF.

A word on this clone: One end of the junction does not line up with germline, which may come from a read error. The V call is TRBV7-7, the J call TRBJ2-2; TRBD1 agrees at 9 bases. The germline CDR1 and CDR2 sequences are SSHAT and FNYEAQ (reference sequence). The CDR3 is made up of 14 amino acids. CDR3 DNA sequence: TGTGCTAGCAGCAAGGACAGGGGATCCGGGGAGCTGTTTTTT. Translation: CASSKDRGSGELFF.

V and J are TRBV4-1 and TRBJ1-2, with 7 positions matching TRBD1. V was pared by 1 base and J by 8 bases, with 4 bases of the junction left unmatched. This CDR3 contains 13 residues. The germline gives CDR1 MGHRA, CDR2 YSYEKL. CDR3 sequence reads: CASSQAAGGGYTF. The CDR3 nucleotides read TGCGCCAGCAGCCAAGCGGCAGGGGGAGGCTACACCTTC.

The J gene is TRBJ1-5, the V gene TRBV2; 7 bases agree with TRBD1. Germline assignment: CDR1 SNHLY and CDR2 FYNNEI. J lost 9 bases, V lost 7 bases, and 9 bases had no gene match. The CDR3 sequence is 13 residues long. This chain's CDR3 is CASNSRGRGPQHF. The CDR3 nucleotides are TGTGCCAGCAATTCAAGGGGGCGCGGGCCCCAGCATTTT.

The chain has TRBV5-5 and TRBJ1-5, with TRBD1 identical over 7 bases. The CDR3 is 15 amino acids. After removal of 4 bases from V and 0 bases from J, the junction contained 4 bases not matched to a gene. Germline-derived CDR1 and CDR2 are SGHKS and YYEKEE (reference sequence). Here the CDR3 reads CASSVDRNSNQPQHF. The CDR3 DNA is TGTGCCAGCAGCGTGGACAGGAATAGCAATCAGCCCCAGCATTTT.

The chain joins TRBV7-8 to TRBJ2-7, with 10 nucleotides matching TRBD1. The germline gives CDR1 SGHVS, CDR2 FQNEAQ. This CDR3 is 14 amino acids long. J lost 6 bases, V lost 3 bases, and 5 bases had no gene match. The CDR3 DNA follows: TGTGCCAGCAGCTTCTTCCGGACAGGGGGCGAGCAGTACTTC. Amino acids: CASSFFRTGGEQYF.

The chain uses TRBV9 and TRBJ2-1, with 9 bases aligning to TRBD2. J gave up 4 bases and V 0 bases, and 8 bases lay outside the gene matches. Germline CDR1 and CDR2: SGDLS and YYNGEE. The CDR3 covers 17 residues. The CDR3 loop is CASSVVLAGVAYNEQFF. The CDR3 region has the DNA TGTGCCAGCAGCGTAGTTTTAGCGGGAGTTGCATACAATGAGCAGTTCTTC.

This chain uses TRBV7-6 with TRBJ2-3; D call uncertain. This CDR3 is 15 amino acids long. Germline CDR1 is SGHVS and CDR2 is FNYEAQ. Trimming removed 2 bases from V and 2 bases from J, with 11 bases in between. The CDR3 spells CASSLRPRHTDTQYF. In DNA, the CDR3 is TGTGCCAGCAGCTTAAGACCAAGACACACAGATACGCAGTATTTT.

V is TRBV2 and J is TRBJ2-3, with TRBD2 identical over 10 bases. CDR1 is SNHLY, CDR2 FYNNEI, per germline. The length of the CDR3 is 16 residues. J gave up 7 bases and V 4 bases, and 11 bases lay outside the gene matches. The CDR3: CASSAGLAVMVNTQYF. For the CDR3, the DNA is TGTGCCAGCAGTGCTGGACTAGCGGTTATGGTGAATACGCAGTATTTT. Variable domain in full (rest from reference TRBV2 and TRBJ2-3): EPEVTQTPSHQVTQMGQEVILRCVPISNHLYFYWYRQILGQKVEFLVSFYNNEISEKSEIFDDQFSVERPDGSNFTLKIRSTKLEDSAMYFCASSAGLAVMVNTQYFGPGTRLTVL.

V usage is TRBV6-5 and J usage is TRBJ1-5; the D gene is possibly TRBD1 (6 bases). CDR1 is MNHEY, CDR2 SVGAGI, per germline. V was cut by 5 bases and J by 7 bases, with 12 bases left in between. This CDR3 comprises 13 residues. The chain's CDR3 is CASSATQGQPQHF. Here the CDR3 DNA reads TGTGCCAGCAGTGCCACACAGGGCCAGCCCCAGCATTTT.

The chain combines TRBV29-1 with TRBJ1-2; unclear D gene. The CDR3 totals 15 residues. Germline loops: CDR1 SQVTM, CDR2 ANQGSEA. V shed 4 bases and J shed 2 bases, with 17 bases lying between them. The CDR3 sequence is CSVGRETISNYGYTF. For the CDR3, the DNA is TGCAGCGTTGGAAGGGAGACGATCTCAAACTATGGCTACACCTTC. The full variable domain, in which reference TRBV29-1 and TRBJ1-2 provide the parts outside the CDR3, is SAVISQKPSRDICQRGTSLTIQCQVDSQVTMMFWYRQQPGQSLTLIATANQGSEATYESGFVIDKFPISRPNLTFSTLTVSNMSPEDSSIYLCSVGRETISNYGYTFGSGTRLTVV.

The sample holds one count of this clone. Here the CDR3 DNA reads TGTGCCAGCAGCTTCGGGTCCAATGAGCAGTTCTTC. It specifies CASSFGSNEQFF. The V gene is TRBV7-9, the J gene TRBJ2-1; D remains ambiguous. V was shortened by 3 bases and J by 6 bases, with 6 bases between the two germline ends. The germline CDR1 and CDR2 sequences are SEHNR and FQNEAQ (reference sequence). This CDR3 has 12 amino acids.